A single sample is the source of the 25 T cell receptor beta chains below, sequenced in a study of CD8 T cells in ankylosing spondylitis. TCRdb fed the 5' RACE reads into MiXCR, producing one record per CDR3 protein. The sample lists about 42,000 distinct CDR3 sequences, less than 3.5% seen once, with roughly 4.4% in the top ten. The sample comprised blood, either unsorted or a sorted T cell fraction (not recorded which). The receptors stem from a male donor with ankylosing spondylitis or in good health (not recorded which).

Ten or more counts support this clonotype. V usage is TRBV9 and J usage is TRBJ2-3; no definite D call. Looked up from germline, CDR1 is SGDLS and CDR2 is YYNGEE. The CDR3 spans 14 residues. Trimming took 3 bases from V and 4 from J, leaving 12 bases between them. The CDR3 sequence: CASSEGSHPDTQYF. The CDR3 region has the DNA TGTGCCAGCAGCGAAGGGTCCCACCCAGATACGCAGTATTTT.

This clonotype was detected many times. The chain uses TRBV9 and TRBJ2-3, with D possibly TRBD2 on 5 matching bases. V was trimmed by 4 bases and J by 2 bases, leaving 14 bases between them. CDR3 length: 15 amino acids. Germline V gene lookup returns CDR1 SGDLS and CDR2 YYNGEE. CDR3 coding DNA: TGTGCCAGCAGCTCCCCCGGACTCCTCACAGATACGCAGTATTTT. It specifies CASSSPGLLTDTQYF.

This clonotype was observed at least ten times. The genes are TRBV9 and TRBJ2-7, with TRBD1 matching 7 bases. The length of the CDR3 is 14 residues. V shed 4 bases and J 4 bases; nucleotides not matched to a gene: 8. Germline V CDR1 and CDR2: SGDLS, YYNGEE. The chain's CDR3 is CASSSRDSPYEQYF. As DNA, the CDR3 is TGTGCCAGCAGCTCACGGGACAGCCCATACGAGCAGTACTTC.

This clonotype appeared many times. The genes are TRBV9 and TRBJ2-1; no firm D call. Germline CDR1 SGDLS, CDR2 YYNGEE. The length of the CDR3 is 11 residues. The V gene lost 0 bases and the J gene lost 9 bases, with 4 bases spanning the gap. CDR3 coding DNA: TGTGCCAGCAGCGTAGGCGGTGAGCAGTTCTTC. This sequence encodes CASSVGGEQFF.

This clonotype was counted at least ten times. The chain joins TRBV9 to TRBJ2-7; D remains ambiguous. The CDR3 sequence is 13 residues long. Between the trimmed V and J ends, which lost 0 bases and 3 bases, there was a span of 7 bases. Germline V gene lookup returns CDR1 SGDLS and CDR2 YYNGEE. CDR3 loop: CASSVDSSYEQYF. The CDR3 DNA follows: TGTGCCAGCAGCGTAGACAGCAGCTACGAGCAGTACTTC.

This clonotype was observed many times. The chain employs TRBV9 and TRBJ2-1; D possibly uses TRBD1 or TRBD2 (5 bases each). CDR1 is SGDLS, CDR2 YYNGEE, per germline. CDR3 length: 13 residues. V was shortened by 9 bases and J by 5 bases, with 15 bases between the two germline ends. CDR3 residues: CATSRGTDNEQFF. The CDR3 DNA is TGTGCCACCTCGAGGGGTACGGACAATGAGCAGTTCTTC.

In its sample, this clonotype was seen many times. The CDR3 loop is CASSQSGTSTDTQYF. The CDR3 DNA sequence: TGTGCCAGCAGTCAGAGCGGAACTAGCACAGATACGCAGTATTTT. This chain connects TRBV9 to TRBJ2-3; maybe TRBD2 (5 bases). The V gene's germline CDR1 is SGDLS and CDR2 YYNGEE. V was clipped by 5 bases and J by 0 bases, with 13 bases between them. CDR3 length: 15 amino acids. The full variable domain, with the rest looked up from reference TRBV9 and TRBJ2-3, is DSGVTQTPKHLITATGQRVTLRCSPRSGDLSVYWYQQSLDQGLQFLIQYYNGEERAKGNILERFSAQQFPDLHSELNLSSLELGDSALYFCASSQSGTSTDTQYFGPGTRLTVL.

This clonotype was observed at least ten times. The CDR3 region has the DNA TGTGCCAGCAGCGTAGCTGGGGGGGGTTTCTACGAGCAGTACTTC. This sequence encodes CASSVAGGGFYEQYF. The chain uses TRBV9 and TRBJ2-7; 7 bases fit TRBD2. Germline loops: CDR1 SGDLS, CDR2 YYNGEE. V lost 0 bases and J lost 3; bases outside the gene matches: 6. This CDR3 spans 15 amino acids.

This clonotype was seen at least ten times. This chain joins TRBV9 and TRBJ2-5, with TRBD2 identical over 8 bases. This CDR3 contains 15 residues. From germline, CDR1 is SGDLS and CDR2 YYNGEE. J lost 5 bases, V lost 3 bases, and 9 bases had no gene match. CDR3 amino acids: CASSARAGVGETQYF. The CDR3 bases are TGTGCCAGCAGCGCTAGAGCGGGAGTGGGTGAGACCCAGTACTTC.

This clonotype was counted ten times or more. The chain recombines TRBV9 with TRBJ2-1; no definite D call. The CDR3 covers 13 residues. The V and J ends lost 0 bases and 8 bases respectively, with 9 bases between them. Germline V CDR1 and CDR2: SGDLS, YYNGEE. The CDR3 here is CASSVGVGHEQFF. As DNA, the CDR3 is TGTGCCAGCAGCGTAGGGGTGGGCCATGAGCAGTTCTTC.

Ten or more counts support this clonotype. The CDR3 here is CASSPGELHEQYF. CDR3 sequence (DNA): TGTGCCAGCTCTCCGGGAGAACTCCACGAGCAGTACTTC. The chain carries TRBV9 and TRBJ2-7; maybe TRBD2 (6 bases). In germline, CDR1 is SGDLS, CDR2 YYNGEE. Trimming pared 7 bases from V and 5 bases from J, leaving 16 bases between. The CDR3 runs 13 residues. The entire variable domain, with the rest obtained from reference TRBV9 and TRBJ2-7, is as follows: DSGVTQTPKHLITATGQRVTLRCSPRSGDLSVYWYQQSLDQGLQFLIQYYNGEERAKGNILERFSAQQFPDLHSELNLSSLELGDSALYFCASSPGELHEQYFGPGTRLTVT.

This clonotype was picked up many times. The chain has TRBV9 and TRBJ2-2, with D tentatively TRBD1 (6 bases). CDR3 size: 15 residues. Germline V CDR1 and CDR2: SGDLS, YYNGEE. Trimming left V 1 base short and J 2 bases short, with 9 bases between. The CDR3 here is CASSVKGHNTGELFF. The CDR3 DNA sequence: TGTGCCAGCAGCGTAAAGGGACATAACACCGGGGAGCTGTTTTTT. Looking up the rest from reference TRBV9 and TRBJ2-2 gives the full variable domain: DSGVTQTPKHLITATGQRVTLRCSPRSGDLSVYWYQQSLDQGLQFLIQYYNGEERAKGNILERFSAQQFPDLHSELNLSSLELGDSALYFCASSVKGHNTGELFFGEGSRLTVL.

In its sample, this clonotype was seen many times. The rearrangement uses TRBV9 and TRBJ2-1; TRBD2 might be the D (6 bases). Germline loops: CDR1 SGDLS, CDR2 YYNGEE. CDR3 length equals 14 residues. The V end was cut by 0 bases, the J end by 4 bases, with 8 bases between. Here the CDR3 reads CASSVAGVYNEQFF. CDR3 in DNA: TGTGCCAGCAGCGTAGCGGGGGTTTACAATGAGCAGTTCTTC.

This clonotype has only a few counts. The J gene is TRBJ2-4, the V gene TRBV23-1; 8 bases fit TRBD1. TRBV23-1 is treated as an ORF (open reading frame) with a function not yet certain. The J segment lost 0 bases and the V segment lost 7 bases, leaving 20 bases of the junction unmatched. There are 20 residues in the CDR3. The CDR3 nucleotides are TGCGCCAGCAAACCCAGGCTCGGACAGGGAAGATACCTAGCCAAAAACATTCAGTACTTC. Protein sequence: CASKPRLGQGRYLAKNIQYF.

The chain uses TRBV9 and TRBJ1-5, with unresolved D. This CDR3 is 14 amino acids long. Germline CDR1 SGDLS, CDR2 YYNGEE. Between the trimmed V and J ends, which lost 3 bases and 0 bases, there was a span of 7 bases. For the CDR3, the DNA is TGTGCCAGCAGCGCTTCGGATAGCAATCAGCCCCAGCATTTT. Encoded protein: CASSASDSNQPQHF. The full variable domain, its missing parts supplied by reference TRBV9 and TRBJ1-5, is DSGVTQTPKHLITATGQRVTLRCSPRSGDLSVYWYQQSLDQGLQFLIQYYNGEERAKGNILERFSAQQFPDLHSELNLSSLELGDSALYFCASSASDSNQPQHFGDGTRLSIL.

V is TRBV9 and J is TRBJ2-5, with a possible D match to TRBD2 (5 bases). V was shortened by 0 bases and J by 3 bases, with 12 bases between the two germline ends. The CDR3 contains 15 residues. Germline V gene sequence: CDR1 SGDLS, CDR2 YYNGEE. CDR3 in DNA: TGTGCCAGCAGCGTAGATCTAGCAAGCAAAGAGACCCAGTACTTC. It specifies CASSVDLASKETQYF.

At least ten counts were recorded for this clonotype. The CDR3 sequence is CASTRGVNTDTQYF. CDR3 bases: TGTGCCAGCACCCGGGGGGTGAACACAGATACGCAGTATTTT. V usage is TRBV9 and J usage is TRBJ2-3; TRBD2 matches at 7 bases. CDR3 length: 14 amino acids. Germline lookup yields CDR1 SGDLS and CDR2 YYNGEE. Germline trimming cut 6 bases from V and 2 bases from J; bases unmatched to any gene: 6.

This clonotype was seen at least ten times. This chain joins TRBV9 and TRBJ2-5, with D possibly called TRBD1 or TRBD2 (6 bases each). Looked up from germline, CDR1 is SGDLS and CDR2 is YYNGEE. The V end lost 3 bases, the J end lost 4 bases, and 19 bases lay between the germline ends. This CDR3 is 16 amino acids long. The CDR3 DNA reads TGTGCCAGCAGCGAAACGATCTTAGGAGGGGGAGAGACCCAGTACTTC. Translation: CASSETILGGGETQYF.

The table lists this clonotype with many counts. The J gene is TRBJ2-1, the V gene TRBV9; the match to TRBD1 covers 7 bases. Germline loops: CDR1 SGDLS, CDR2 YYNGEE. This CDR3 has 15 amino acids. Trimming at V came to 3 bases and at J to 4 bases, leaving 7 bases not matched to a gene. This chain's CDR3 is CASSAPGTVYNEQFF. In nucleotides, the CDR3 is TGTGCCAGCAGCGCGCCCGGGACAGTTTACAATGAGCAGTTCTTC. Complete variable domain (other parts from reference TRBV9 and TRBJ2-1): DSGVTQTPKHLITATGQRVTLRCSPRSGDLSVYWYQQSLDQGLQFLIQYYNGEERAKGNILERFSAQQFPDLHSELNLSSLELGDSALYFCASSAPGTVYNEQFFGPGTRLTVL.

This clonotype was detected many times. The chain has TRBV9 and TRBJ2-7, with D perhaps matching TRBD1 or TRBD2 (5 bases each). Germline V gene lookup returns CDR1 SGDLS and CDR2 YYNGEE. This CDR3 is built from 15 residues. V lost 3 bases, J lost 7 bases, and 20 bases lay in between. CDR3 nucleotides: TGTGCCAGCAGCGCCTCCGGGACCCGCTTTGAAGAGCAGTACTTC. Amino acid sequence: CASSASGTRFEEQYF.

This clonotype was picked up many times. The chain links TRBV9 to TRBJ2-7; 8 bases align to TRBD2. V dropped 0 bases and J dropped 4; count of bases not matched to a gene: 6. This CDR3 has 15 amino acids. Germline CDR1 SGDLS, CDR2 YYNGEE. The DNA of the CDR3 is TGTGCCAGCAGCGTAGACGTCGGGAGGGCATACGAGCAGTACTTC. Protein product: CASSVDVGRAYEQYF.

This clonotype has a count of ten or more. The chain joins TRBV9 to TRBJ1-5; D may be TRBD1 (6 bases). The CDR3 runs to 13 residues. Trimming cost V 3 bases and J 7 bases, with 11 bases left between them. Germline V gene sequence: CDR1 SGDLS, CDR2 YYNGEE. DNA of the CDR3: TGTGCCAGCAGCGAGGGGGAGAGGCAGCCCCAGCATTTT. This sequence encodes CASSEGERQPQHF.

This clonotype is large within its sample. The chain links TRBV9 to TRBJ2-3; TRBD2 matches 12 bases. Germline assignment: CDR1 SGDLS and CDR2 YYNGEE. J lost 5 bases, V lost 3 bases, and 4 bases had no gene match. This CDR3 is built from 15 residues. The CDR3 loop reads CASSATSGRVDTQYF. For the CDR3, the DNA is TGTGCCAGCAGCGCGACTAGCGGGAGAGTAGATACGCAGTATTTT.

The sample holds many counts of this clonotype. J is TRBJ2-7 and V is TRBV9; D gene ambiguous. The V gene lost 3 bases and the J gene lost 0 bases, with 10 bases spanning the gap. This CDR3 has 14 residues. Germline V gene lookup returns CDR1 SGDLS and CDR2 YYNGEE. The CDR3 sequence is CASSARIYSYEQYF. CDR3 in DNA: TGTGCCAGCAGCGCCAGAATTTACTCCTACGAGCAGTACTTC.

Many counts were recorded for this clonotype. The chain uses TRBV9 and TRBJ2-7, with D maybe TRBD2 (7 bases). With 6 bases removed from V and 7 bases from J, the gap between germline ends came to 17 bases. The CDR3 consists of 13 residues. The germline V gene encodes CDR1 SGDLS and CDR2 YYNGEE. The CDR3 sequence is CASNNGGRAEQYF. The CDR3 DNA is TGTGCCAGCAATAACGGGGGGCGCGCGGAGCAGTACTTC.